A single sample gave rise to the 28 T cell receptor beta chains below, sequenced in a study of T cell responses to AZD1222 COVID-19 vaccine. TCRdb's table, derived via immunoSEQ multiplex PCR, lists solely in-frame clones and lacks some. The sample yields under 100,000 clones, 70% to 90% seen once. The material sequenced was peripheral blood, taken 28 days after the second AZD1222 dose. The receptors here all came from an adult who received the AZD1222 COVID-19 vaccine.

The chain is built from TRBV4-3 and TRBJ1-4, with 9 nucleotides matching TRBD1. Losses at the gene ends were 0 bases for V and 2 bases for J; bases not matched to a gene: 4. This CDR3 is 17 amino acids long. Germline CDR1 and CDR2: LGHNA and YSLEER. CDR3 sequence: CASSQEGTGLTNEKLFF. The CDR3 nucleotides read TGCGCCAGCAGCCAAGAAGGGACAGGGTTGACTAATGAAAAACTGTTTTTT.

This clone has only a few counts. V is TRBV27 and J is TRBJ2-2; no firm D call. The CDR3 consists of 14 residues. Trimming took off 6 bases at V and 1 base at J, with 9 bases between the two ends. Germline V lookup: CDR1 MNHEY, CDR2 SMNVEV (reference sequence). The CDR3 spells CASRWQENTGELFF. CDR3 nucleotide sequence: TGTGCCAGCAGATGGCAGGAGAACACCGGGGAGCTGTTTTTT.

This chain links TRBV11-2 with TRBJ2-1; TRBD2 matches at 7 bases. The length of the CDR3 is 16 residues. Germline V gene sequence: CDR1 SGHAT, CDR2 FQNNGV. J lost 0 bases, V lost 1 base, and 3 bases had no gene match. CDR3: CASSLAGGGSYNEQFF. CDR3 in DNA: TGTGCCAGCAGCTTAGCGGGCGGGGGCTCCTACAATGAGCAGTTCTTC. Using reference TRBV11-2 and TRBJ2-1 for the parts outside the CDR3, the full variable domain is EAGVAQSPRYKIIEKRQSVAFWCNPISGHATLYWYQQILGQGPKLLIQFQNNGVVDDSQLPKDRFSAERLKGVDSTLKIQPAKLEDSAVYLCASSLAGGGSYNEQFFGPGTRLTVL.

The chain employs TRBV19 and TRBJ2-2; possible D gene TRBD2, 6 bases. V was shortened by 7 bases and J by 6 bases, with 18 bases between the two germline ends. CDR3 length equals 15 residues. In germline, CDR1 is LNHDA, CDR2 SQIVND (reference sequence). CDR3 nucleotides: TGTGCCAGTACAAATTCCGGAGGGCGTTCCGGGGAGCTGTTTTTT. This translates into CASTNSGGRSGELFF.

CDR3 region: CATSVTGDTQYF. CDR3 bases: TGTGCCACCAGTGTTACTGGGGATACGCAGTATTTT. J is TRBJ2-3 and V is TRBV24-1; D remains unclear. Trimming took off 5 bases at V and 6 bases at J, with 8 bases between the two ends. CDR3 length equals 12 residues. Per germline, CDR1 KGHDR and CDR2 SFDVKD.

The genes are TRBV21-1 and TRBJ2-7; the DNA was not used to check the table's D call, TRBD2. TRBV21-1 counts as a pseudogene. This CDR3 is 14 amino acids long. CDR3 region: CASSKGTRVYEQYF. The CDR3 DNA follows: TGTGCCAGCAGCAAAGGGACTAGGGTCTACGAGCAGTACTTC.

The rearrangement joins TRBV11-3 to TRBJ2-2; 8 bases are a match to TRBD1. CDR3 length: 16 residues. The V and J ends lost 0 bases and 6 bases, in that order; junction bases with no gene match: 6. CDR1 and CDR2 from the germline V gene are SGHNT and YENEEA. The CDR3 DNA reads as TGTGCCAGCAGCTTAGATCTAGAGGACAGGGCCGGGGAGCTGTTTTTT. Its translation: CASSLDLEDRAGELFF.

The count of this clone is one. V and J are TRBV12-3 or TRBV12-4 and TRBJ2-7; D is unclear. V was shortened by 1 base and J by 0 bases, with 4 bases between the two germline ends. The CDR3 runs 13 residues. CDR3 coding DNA: TGTGCCAGCAGTTTAGGTCTCTCCTACGAGCAGTACTTC. Translating gives CASSLGLSYEQYF.

This clone was seen more than once but under ten times. This chain connects TRBV10-3 to TRBJ1-2; no firm D call. CDR1 and CDR2 (germline): ENHRY, SYGVKD. The CDR3 contains 13 residues. V gave up 7 bases and J gave up 2 bases, with 11 bases separating them. The CDR3 coding sequence is TGTGCCATCAAAGGAGATACGAACTATGGCTACACCTTC. This encodes CAIKGDTNYGYTF.

The chain joins TRBV19 to TRBJ1-4; the D gene is possibly TRBD1 (5 bases). The CDR3 extends over 15 amino acids. Trimming shortened V by 8 bases and J by 4 bases, and 17 bases separated the two germline ends. Germline CDR1 reads LNHDA; CDR2 reads SQIVND (reference sequence). The CDR3 DNA is TGTGCCAGTCGAACCGAGGGACGGATTAATGAAAAACTGTTTTTT. It is translated as CASRTEGRINEKLFF.

This clone was counted a few times. This sequence joins TRBV6-9 and TRBJ1-4, with 7 bases fitting TRBD1. Per the germline V gene, CDR1 is MNHGY and CDR2 is SVAAGI. V was clipped by 2 bases and J by 2 bases; unmatched bases: 8. There are 17 residues in the CDR3. The CDR3 nucleotides are TGTGCCAGCAGTTATCCGAGACAGGGTGTCACTAATGAAAAACTGTTTTTT. Amino acids: CASSYPRQGVTNEKLFF.

V and J are TRBV27 and TRBJ2-2; 14 bases line up with TRBD2. Germline lookup yields CDR1 MNHEY and CDR2 SMNVEV (reference sequence). The CDR3 contains 21 residues. V lost 1 base, J lost 7 bases, and 17 bases stayed unmatched. The CDR3 reads CASSLLGVRGTSGSRIGELFF. In DNA, the CDR3 is TGTGCCAGCAGTTTATTGGGGGTCAGGGGGACTAGCGGGAGCAGAATCGGGGAGCTGTTTTTT.

V is TRBV4-3 and J is TRBJ2-5; 9 bases map to TRBD2. Germline V gene lookup returns CDR1 LGHNA and CDR2 YSLEER. The ends lost 1 base at V and 5 bases at J; junction bases unmatched: 5. The CDR3 sequence is 15 residues long. CDR3 protein: CASSQGIAGVETQYF. Here the CDR3 DNA reads TGCGCCAGCAGCCAAGGTATAGCGGGAGTGGAGACCCAGTACTTC.

The chain is built from TRBV7-9 and TRBJ1-2; 12 bases map to TRBD1. The CDR3 loop spans 16 amino acids. The V and J ends lost 2 bases and 9 bases, in that order; junction bases with no gene match: 10. Germline CDR1 and CDR2: SEHNR and FQNEAQ (reference sequence). CDR3 nucleotide sequence: TGTGCCAGCAGCTTACAACTCGGGACAGGGGGCGGTAGCTACACCTTC. Translation: CASSLQLGTGGGSYTF.

CDR3 region: CASSSLRGAGDNGNQPQHF. Written as DNA, the CDR3 is TGTGCCAGCAGTTCCCTACGTGGGGCAGGGGATAATGGCAATCAGCCCCAGCATTTT. V gene TRBV6-2 or TRBV6-3 combines with J gene TRBJ1-5; TRBD1 is a possible D gene (6 bases). V gave up 4 bases and J gave up 2 bases, with 24 bases separating them. This CDR3 contains 19 residues. Germline CDR1 and CDR2: MNHEY and SVGEGT.

The chain links TRBV28 to TRBJ2-7, with D tentatively TRBD2 (5 bases). Germline V gives CDR1 MDHEN, CDR2 SYDVKM. V was trimmed by 8 bases and J by 4 bases, leaving 18 bases between them. This CDR3 contains 14 residues. The CDR3 DNA follows: TGTGCCAGCCGCCCAAACGGGGTTGCGTACGAGCAGTACTTC. Translation: CASRPNGVAYEQYF.

This clone was recorded a few times. The V and J genes are TRBV4-1 and TRBJ2-2, with D possibly matching TRBD1 (6 bases). The CDR3 covers 17 residues. Germline assignment: CDR1 MGHRA and CDR2 YSYEKL. The germline V and J ends were trimmed by 0 bases and 3 bases, with 14 bases remaining between them. CDR3 amino acids: CASSQDSGDWDTGELFF. CDR3 DNA sequence: TGCGCCAGCAGCCAAGATTCAGGGGATTGGGACACCGGGGAGCTGTTTTTT.

This clone was seen just once. One junction end does not reproduce the germline sequence, and a read error may be involved. V gene TRBV5-6 combines with J gene TRBJ1-5; D remains unclear. This CDR3 spans 12 amino acids. Germline values: CDR1 SGHDT, CDR2 YYEEEE. The CDR3 is CASSLTNQPQHF. In nucleotides, the CDR3 is TGTGCCAGCAGCTTAACTAATCAACCCCAGCATTTT.

The chain couples TRBV7-9 to TRBJ1-4; D may be TRBD1 (5 bases). This CDR3 region has 16 residues. V was cut by 5 bases and J by 3 bases, with 16 bases left in between. The germline V gene has CDR1 SEHNR and CDR2 FQNEAQ (reference sequence). The CDR3 loop is CASSRDVGSPNEKLFF. In DNA, the CDR3 is TGTGCCAGCAGCAGGGACGTAGGGTCTCCTAATGAAAAACTGTTTTTT.

The chain uses TRBV28 and TRBJ1-3; 7 nucleotides agree with TRBD1. V was pared by 5 bases and J by 0 bases, with 7 bases of the junction left unmatched. Germline V gene sequence: CDR1 MDHEN, CDR2 SYDVKM. The CDR3 has 16 amino acids. The DNA for the CDR3 is TGTGCCAGCAGTCCGCTGACAGGGTTCTCTGGAAACACCATATATTTT. Translation gives CASSPLTGFSGNTIYF.

The chain links TRBV7-2 to TRBJ2-7, with TRBD2 identical over 12 bases. Germline assignment: CDR1 SGHTA and CDR2 FQGNSA. V trimming: 1 base; J trimming: 9 bases; junction bases outside the gene matches: 7. There are 15 residues in the CDR3. The CDR3 protein is CASSLELAGGVGQYF. The CDR3 DNA reads as TGTGCCAGCAGCTTAGAGCTAGCGGGAGGGGTAGGGCAGTACTTC. Full variable domain (rest looked up from reference TRBV7-2 and TRBJ2-7): GAGVSQSPSNKVTEKGKDVELRCDPISGHTALYWYRQSLGQGLEFLIYFQGNSAPDKSGLPSDRFSAERTGGSVSTLTIQRTQQEDSAVYLCASSLELAGGVGQYFGPGTRLTVT.

The V and J genes are TRBV14 and TRBJ2-5; D is unclear. Germline CDR1 reads SGHDN; CDR2 reads FVKESK. V was clipped by 1 base and J by 1 base, with 16 bases between them. The CDR3 totals 17 residues. The CDR3 DNA sequence: TGTGCCAGCAGCCAAGGACTTGTATCAGGACCCCAAGAGACCCAGTACTTC. It yields the protein CASSQGLVSGPQETQYF. Combining the CDR3 with reference TRBV14 and TRBJ2-5 gives the whole variable domain EAGVTQFPSHSVIEKGQTVTLRCDPISGHDNLYWYRRVMGKEIKFLLHFVKESKQDESGMPNNRFLAERTGGTYSTLKVQPAELEDSGVYFCASSQGLVSGPQETQYFGPGTRLLVL.

This chain links TRBV25-1 with TRBJ1-6; D gene ambiguous. The length of the CDR3 is 12 residues. Trimming left V 8 bases short and J 9 bases short, with 11 bases between. CDR1 is MGHDK and CDR2 is SYGVNS in the germline V gene. The CDR3 loop reads CASRLGGSPLHF. The DNA for the CDR3 is TGTGCCAGCCGACTAGGCGGTTCACCCCTCCACTTT.

The chain recombines TRBV20-1 with TRBJ2-5; D is uncertain. Trimming stripped 0 bases from V and 7 bases from J, with 6 bases between. The germline V gene has CDR1 DFQATT and CDR2 SNEGSKA (reference sequence). This CDR3 contains 11 residues. The CDR3 sequence: CSARDVRTQYF. In DNA, the CDR3 is TGCAGTGCTAGAGACGTCCGGACCCAGTACTTC.

V usage is TRBV7-7 and J usage is TRBJ2-3; the match to TRBD1 covers 9 bases. V shed 1 base, J shed 6 bases, and the junction held 5 bases outside the gene matches. Germline CDR1 reads SSHAT; CDR2 reads FNYEAQ (reference sequence). This CDR3 is built from 15 residues. Here the CDR3 reads CASSLDGTGRDTQYF. CDR3 nucleotides: TGTGCCAGCAGCTTAGATGGGACAGGGAGGGATACGCAGTATTTT.

The J gene is TRBJ1-1, the V gene TRBV6-5; D might be TRBD1 (6 bases). Germline assignment: CDR1 MNHEY and CDR2 SVGAGI. This CDR3 contains 13 residues. The V end was cut by 4 bases, the J end by 1 base, with 7 bases between. The CDR3 nucleotides are TGTGCCAGCAGTTGGGGACAGAACACTGAAGCTTTCTTT. Encoded protein: CASSWGQNTEAFF.

The gene calls are TRBV11-2 and TRBJ1-1; TRBD1 might be the D (5 bases). V lost 5 bases to trimming and J lost 1 base, with 17 bases between them. CDR1 is SGHAT, CDR2 FQNNGV, per germline. CDR3 length: 16 residues. The CDR3 protein is CASSLRDFVTNTEAFF. The CDR3 nucleotides are TGTGCCAGCAGCCTAAGGGACTTCGTTACGAACACTGAAGCTTTCTTT.

This rearrangement joins TRBV24-1 to TRBJ1-4; D is uncertain. From germline, CDR1 is KGHDR and CDR2 SFDVKD. This CDR3 is 12 amino acids long. Between the trimmed V and J ends, which lost 9 bases and 2 bases, there was a span of 6 bases. CDR3 sequence: CATGSTNEKLFF. The DNA of the CDR3 is TGTGCCACCGGGTCGACTAATGAAAAACTGTTTTTT.